These 26 T cell receptor beta chains were all obtained from the same sample, sequenced in a study of blood T cells in healthy people across ages. Alongside a J-beta primer mix, a sample-barcoded 5' primer served in a second PCR lasting 7 to 11 cycles. Via MiXCR, TCRdb re-called the 5' RACE reads, giving one row per CDR3 protein. Of about 680,000 distinct CDR3 sequences listed, roughly 49% are singletons. The specimen sequenced was blood. All receptors derive from an older woman in good health.

The V gene is TRBV12-3 or TRBV12-4, the J gene TRBJ2-1; D assignment may be TRBD1 or TRBD2 (6 bases each). Trimming removed 6 bases from V and 7 bases from J, with 16 bases in between. The CDR3 has 14 residues. Here the CDR3 reads CASRGAGRVNEQFF. CDR3 DNA: TGTGCCAGCAGGGGGGCGGGGAGAGTTAATGAGCAGTTCTTC.

The rearrangement joins TRBV7-3 to TRBJ2-3; no clear D. Per germline, CDR1 SGHTA and CDR2 FQGTGA. The CDR3 consists of 15 residues. The V gene lost 0 bases and the J gene lost 5 bases, with 12 bases spanning the gap. The CDR3 nucleotides are TGTGCCAGCAGCTTAACCCTGGACCCGTTAGATACGCAGTATTTT. This translates into CASSLTLDPLDTQYF.

This clonotype was detected only a few times. The genes are TRBV7-9 and TRBJ2-7; D is perhaps TRBD2 (6 bases). Germline V lookup: CDR1 SEHNR, CDR2 FQNEAQ (reference sequence). V shed 2 bases and J shed 7 bases, with 15 bases lying between them. This CDR3 spans 14 amino acids. This CDR3 is CASSLPAGRREQYF. CDR3 nucleotide sequence: TGTGCCAGCAGCTTACCGGCGGGACGACGGGAGCAGTACTTC. Together with reference TRBV7-9 and TRBJ2-7, the CDR3 gives the full variable domain: DTGVSQNPRHKITKRGQNVTFRCDPISEHNRLYWYRQTLGQGPEFLTYFQNEAQLEKSRLLSDRFSAERPKGSFSTLEIQRTEQGDSAMYLCASSLPAGRREQYFGPGTRLTVT.

This clonotype was counted many times. The rearrangement joins TRBV20-1 to TRBJ1-2; 11 bases are shared with TRBD1. Trimming at V came to 6 bases and at J to 0 bases, leaving 6 bases not matched to a gene. CDR3 length: 15 amino acids. Per germline, CDR1 DFQATT and CDR2 SNEGSKA (reference sequence). The CDR3 DNA reads TGCAGTGCACGGGGGACAGGGGGTTCTAACTATGGCTACACCTTC. This translates into CSARGTGGSNYGYTF.

V gene TRBV12-3 or TRBV12-4 combines with J gene TRBJ1-2; no firm D call. With 7 bases removed from V and 5 bases from J, the gap between germline ends came to 11 bases. The CDR3 runs 12 residues. The CDR3 DNA sequence: TGTGCCAGCACTCAGGCGCTTTATGGCTACACCTTC. This codes for CASTQALYGYTF.

The chain has TRBV18 and TRBJ1-2; 7 bases match TRBD1. The V gene's germline CDR1 is KGHSH and CDR2 LQKENI. The V gene end was trimmed by 3 bases and the J gene end by 4 bases; junction bases not matched to a gene: 8. This CDR3 region has 15 residues. This CDR3 reads CASSPTYRDSYGYTF. The DNA of the CDR3 is TGTGCCAGCTCACCGACCTACCGGGACAGCTATGGCTACACCTTC.

This clonotype was seen a single time. The chain has TRBV7-2 and TRBJ2-3, with TRBD2 matching 13 bases. The germline V gene has CDR1 SGHTA and CDR2 FQGNSA. The CDR3 totals 15 residues. Unmatched junction bases numbered 1, after V lost 0 bases and J lost 7 bases. CDR3: CASSLALAGGNTQYF. The CDR3 nucleotides read TGTGCCAGCAGCTTAGCACTAGCGGGAGGGAATACGCAGTATTTT.

The CDR3 nucleotides are TGCAGTGCTAGAGATATAACGGCCTACAATGAGCAGTTCTTC. It yields the protein CSARDITAYNEQFF. The genes are TRBV20-1 and TRBJ2-1, with no clear D. Trimming took off 0 bases at V and 2 bases at J, with 8 bases between the two ends. The CDR3 extends over 14 amino acids. CDR1 DFQATT and CDR2 SNEGSKA come from the germline V gene (reference sequence).

Many counts were recorded for this clonotype. The V gene is TRBV12-3 or TRBV12-4, the J gene TRBJ2-7, with 10 bases that match TRBD2. CDR3 length: 14 amino acids. V was pared by 3 bases and J by 6 bases, with 5 bases of the junction left unmatched. DNA of the CDR3: TGTGCCAGCAGTTTGGTACTAGCGGGAACCGAGCAGTACTTC. Protein sequence: CASSLVLAGTEQYF.

The V call is TRBV6-4, the J call TRBJ2-3, with TRBD2 matching 7 bases. The germline V gene has CDR1 MRHNA and CDR2 SNTAGT. The CDR3 covers 15 residues. The V gene end was trimmed by 2 bases and the J gene end by 6 bases; junction bases not matched to a gene: 8. The CDR3, as DNA: TGTGCCAGCAGTGACCGAGGGAGGGCGGGTGATACGCAGTATTTT. Protein sequence: CASSDRGRAGDTQYF.

In DNA form, the CDR3 reads TGTGCCAGCAGCCAAGATCCCGCAAACGGGGGCCTAAGTCGTAGTTCACCCCTCCACTTT. Translated: CASSQDPANGGLSRSSPLHF. The genes are TRBV4-2 and TRBJ1-6; D might be TRBD1 (6 bases). V gave up 0 bases and J gave up 9 bases, with 27 bases separating them. CDR3 length: 20 residues. Germline CDR1 is LGHNA and CDR2 is YNFKEQ.

This clonotype was counted between two and nine times. The gene calls are TRBV7-2 and TRBJ2-4; the D is unclear. V was cut by 5 bases and J by 0 bases, with 8 bases left in between. Germline V CDR1 and CDR2: SGHTA, FQGNSA. There are 14 residues in the CDR3. CDR3 nucleotide sequence: TGTGCCAGCAGCGAAATCCTAGCCAAAAACATTCAGTACTTC. Amino acid sequence: CASSEILAKNIQYF.

This clonotype came up a few times. This chain joins TRBV5-1 and TRBJ2-5; TRBD2 agrees at 8 bases. The J segment lost 2 bases and the V segment lost 4 bases, leaving 7 bases of the junction unmatched. The CDR3 runs 15 residues. Per germline, CDR1 SGHRS and CDR2 YFSETQ. The CDR3 is CASSLPSSGQETQYF. The DNA of the CDR3 is TGCGCCAGCAGCCTCCCCTCTAGCGGGCAAGAGACCCAGTACTTC.

There are a few counts of this clonotype. The chain combines TRBV7-2 with TRBJ2-3; D remains unclear. CDR1 SGHTA and CDR2 FQGNSA come from the germline V gene. V lost 2 bases, J lost 1 base, and 7 bases lay in between. This CDR3 is 14 amino acids long. The CDR3 DNA reads as TGTGCCAGCAGCTTACGATCCCGCACAGATACGCAGTATTTT. Translating gives CASSLRSRTDTQYF.

The rearrangement joins TRBV12-3 or TRBV12-4 to TRBJ2-2, with 9 bases that match TRBD1. The CDR3 has 14 residues. With V trimmed by 6 bases and J by 6 bases, 5 bases remained unmatched. The CDR3 reads CASRRTGESGELFF. The CDR3 DNA follows: TGTGCCAGCAGACGGACAGGGGAATCCGGGGAGCTGTTTTTT.

The chain joins TRBV30 to TRBJ2-1; 7 bases map to TRBD2. Trimming at V came to 1 base and at J to 5 bases, leaving 8 bases not matched to a gene. The CDR3 runs to 15 residues. Germline CDR1 is GTSNPN and CDR2 is SVGIG (reference sequence). The CDR3 reads CAWSGRRGRDNEQFF. CDR3 coding DNA: TGTGCCTGGAGTGGGCGTCGGGGGAGGGACAATGAGCAGTTCTTC.

The chain carries TRBV6-5 and TRBJ2-1; D is unclear. The CDR3 length is 17 residues. Germline V gene data show CDR1 as MNHEY and CDR2 as SVGAGI. V was clipped by 4 bases and J by 4 bases, with 20 bases between them. CDR3 in DNA: TGTGCCAGCAGTTTCAGCCCTGGGGAACCCCGTTACAATGAGCAGTTCTTC. This sequence encodes CASSFSPGEPRYNEQFF.

As to this clonotype: A much larger clone lies one base from this, so it may be a read error. The chain employs TRBV5-8 and TRBJ2-1; 7 bases match TRBD2. The CDR3 totals 14 residues. From germline, CDR1 is SGHTS and CDR2 YDEGEE. CDR3 sequence: CASSFGRARNGQFF. The CDR3 DNA is TGTGCCAGCAGCTTTGGGAGGGCTAGGAATGGGCAGTTCTTC.

The chain employs TRBV7-9 and TRBJ2-3, with 7 bases identical to TRBD1. This CDR3 is 14 amino acids long. The V segment lost 1 base and the J segment 10 bases; nucleotides outside the gene matches: 8. In germline, CDR1 is SEHNR, CDR2 FQNEAQ (reference sequence). The CDR3 sequence is CASSLEGQQSPQYF. CDR3 sequence (DNA): TGTGCCAGCAGCTTAGAGGGACAGCAATCTCCGCAGTATTTT.

This clonotype was seen more than once but under ten times. The V gene is TRBV7-8, the J gene TRBJ1-6, with 7 bases identical to TRBD1. V shed 4 bases, J shed 14 bases, and the junction held 14 bases outside the gene matches. This CDR3 region has 15 residues. Germline V gene lookup returns CDR1 SGHVS and CDR2 FQNEAQ. DNA of the CDR3: TGTGCCAGCAGCTGGGGACAGACCCGTCTAGTTACCCTCCACTTT. It translates to CASSWGQTRLVTLHF.

This clonotype was counted only a few times. At one end, the junction sequence differs from germline, possibly due to a read error. The chain is built from TRBV3-1 and TRBJ1-6; 8 bases match TRBD1. The CDR3 totals 14 residues. The germline CDR1 and CDR2 sequences are LGHDT and YNNKEL (reference sequence). The CDR3: CASSSGQGRSPPHF. CDR3 coding DNA: TGTGCCAGCAGCTCCGGACAGGGACGGTCACCCCCCCACTTT.

To note about this clonotype: A read error is possible here, since a much larger clone lies one base away. The genes are TRBV7-9 and TRBJ1-6; the match to TRBD1 covers 9 bases. The CDR3 consists of 16 residues. Germline assignment: CDR1 SEHNR and CDR2 FQNEAQ (reference sequence). The CDR3 protein is CASSEASGTGTSPLYF. In DNA, the CDR3 is TGTGCCAGCAGCGAGGCGTCCGGGACAGGGACTTCACCCCTCTACTTT.

V and J are TRBV3-1 and TRBJ1-1, with D uncertain. Trimming left V 0 bases short and J 4 bases short, with 9 bases between. The CDR3 runs to 14 residues. Germline CDR1 is LGHDT and CDR2 is YNNKEL (reference sequence). As DNA, the CDR3 is TGTGCCAGCAGCCAAGAATGGGGAACCACTGAAGCTTTCTTT. Its protein is CASSQEWGTTEAFF.

This clonotype came up a few times. The chain combines TRBV7-2 with TRBJ2-1, with TRBD1 as a possible D gene (6 bases). The CDR3 runs to 16 residues. Between the trimmed V and J ends, which lost 1 base and 7 bases, there was a span of 17 bases. Germline CDR1 reads SGHTA; CDR2 reads FQGNSA. The CDR3 here is CASSLVRGQANNEQFF. The CDR3 nucleotides are TGTGCCAGCAGCTTAGTGAGGGGACAAGCGAATAATGAGCAGTTCTTC. The whole variable domain, remainder taken from reference TRBV7-2 and TRBJ2-1, is GAGVSQSPSNKVTEKGKDVELRCDPISGHTALYWYRQSLGQGLEFLIYFQGNSAPDKSGLPSDRFSAERTGGSVSTLTIQRTQQEDSAVYLCASSLVRGQANNEQFFGPGTRLTVL.

The chain is built from TRBV2 and TRBJ2-5, with 7 bases aligning to TRBD1. CDR1 is SNHLY, CDR2 FYNNEI, per germline. The CDR3 sequence is 13 residues long. The V and J ends lost 9 bases and 4 bases, in that order; junction bases with no gene match: 8. The CDR3: CASNRGSGETQYF. For the CDR3, the DNA is TGTGCCAGTAACAGGGGATCAGGAGAGACCCAGTACTTC.

This clonotype has a count of ten or more. The chain has TRBV4-3 and TRBJ2-7, with D possibly being TRBD1 (6 bases). With 0 bases removed from V and 5 bases from J, the gap between germline ends came to 17 bases. The CDR3 length is 16 residues. Germline CDR1 is LGHNA and CDR2 is YSLEER. Here the CDR3 DNA reads TGCGCCAGCAGCCAAGATCTAGGCAGGGGACATGACGAGCAGTACTTC. This codes for CASSQDLGRGHDEQYF.